Each of the 18 T cell receptor beta chains below was sequenced from the same sample in a study of beta chain features in type 1 diabetes. Expressed TCRB transcripts were sequenced because the entire RNA isolate underwent reverse transcription. TCRdb's copy holds only in-frame clones and misses some; the assay was immunoSEQ multiplex PCR. The sample includes 860,000 or so clones, 17% of them seen just once. Input material: naive CD4+ T cells from blood. The source of these receptors is a woman aged 18 to 35 in good health.

Only a few counts were recorded for this clone. The V call is TRBV21-1, the J call TRBJ1-4. TRBV21-1 is listed as a pseudogene. This CDR3 has 19 amino acids. The CDR3: CASSKAPRGVSGTDEKLFF. In nucleotides, the CDR3 is TGTGCCAGCAGCAAAGCGCCTCGGGGGGTCTCCGGGACGGATGAAAAACTGTTTTTT.

This clone came up a few times. The V and J genes are TRBV5-6 and TRBJ2-3; 8 nucleotides line up with TRBD2. Germline V gives CDR1 SGHDT, CDR2 YYEEEE. The CDR3 sequence is 15 residues long. After removal of 1 base from V and 3 bases from J, the junction contained 4 bases not matched to a gene. Here the CDR3 DNA reads TGTGCCAGCAGCTTGACTAGCGGAGTTACAGATACGCAGTATTTT. It codes for CASSLTSGVTDTQYF. Filled out from reference TRBV5-6 and TRBJ2-3, the complete variable domain reads DAGVTQSPTHLIKTRGQQVTLRCSPKSGHDTVSWYQQALGQGPQFIFQYYEEEERQRGNFPDRFSGHQFPNYSSELNVNALLLGDSALYLCASSLTSGVTDTQYFGPGTRLTVL.

This clone was seen only a few times. The rearrangement links TRBV27 to TRBJ2-7; TRBD2 aligns across 7 bases. The CDR3 consists of 16 residues. V gave up 7 bases and J gave up 2 bases; unmatched junction bases: 14. CDR1 and CDR2 from the germline V gene are MNHEY and SMNVEV (reference sequence). This chain's CDR3 is CASTPTLASGTYEQYF. CDR3 coding DNA: TGTGCCAGCACCCCTACCCTGGCTAGCGGTACCTACGAGCAGTACTTC.

V gene TRBV28 combines with J gene TRBJ2-5, with 8 bases matching TRBD1. With V trimmed by 2 bases and J by 5 bases, 7 bases remained unmatched. The germline V gene has CDR1 MDHEN and CDR2 SYDVKM. The CDR3 has 15 amino acids. The CDR3 DNA is TGTGCCAGCAGTTTAATTCGGACAGGGAGGGAGACCCAGTACTTC. Protein: CASSLIRTGRETQYF.

This clone was picked up a small number of times. The rearrangement joins TRBV15 to TRBJ1-5; 7 nucleotides align to TRBD1. The germline gives CDR1 LNHNV, CDR2 YYDKDF (reference sequence). The CDR3 length is 16 residues. V shed 0 bases, J shed 7 bases, and the junction held 9 bases outside the gene matches. The DNA for the CDR3 is TGTGCCACCAGCAGAGATTTGAGGGGGCGAGGGCAGCCCCAGCATTTT. Translating gives CATSRDLRGRGQPQHF.

This clone was counted once. The genes are TRBV7-3 and TRBJ2-3, with D perhaps matching TRBD1 (5 bases). CDR3 length equals 15 residues. V was pared by 2 bases and J by 4 bases, with 13 bases between. CDR1 and CDR2 from the germline V gene are SGHTA and FQGTGA. This CDR3 is CASSLGAGWADTQYF. CDR3 bases: TGTGCCAGCAGCTTAGGGGCAGGGTGGGCAGATACGCAGTATTTT. The variable domain in full, with the rest retrieved from reference TRBV7-3 and TRBJ2-3, is GAGVSQTPSNKVTEKGKYVELRCDPISGHTALYWYRQSLGQGPEFLIYFQGTGAADDSGLPNDRFFAVRPEGSVSTLKIQRTERGDSAVYLCASSLGAGWADTQYFGPGTRLTVL.

The chain combines TRBV20-1 with TRBJ2-7, with no clear D. Germline V CDR1 and CDR2: DFQATT, SNEGSKA (reference sequence). The CDR3 runs to 11 residues. Trimming took 6 bases from V and 3 from J, leaving 9 bases between them. CDR3 coding DNA: TGCAGTGCCGACGACCGCTACGAGCAGTACTTC. Translation gives CSADDRYEQYF.

On this clone: With a much larger clone just one base away, this may be a read error. Other DNA sequences in the sample encode the same CDR3. The chain has TRBV11-2 and TRBJ2-5; no reliable D call. The CDR3 totals 11 residues. V lost 5 bases and J 1 base, leaving 2 bases between the germline ends. From germline, CDR1 is SGHAT and CDR2 FQNNGV. CDR3 nucleotides: TGTGCCAGCAGCCCCCAAGAGACCCAGTACTTC. Protein product: CASSPQETQYF.

This clone was detected a few times. This chain uses TRBV7-2 with TRBJ2-3; 10 bases are a match to TRBD2. The CDR3 extends over 16 amino acids. The germline gives CDR1 SGHTA, CDR2 FQGNSA. V lost 5 bases and J lost 2; bases outside the gene matches: 7. The CDR3 nucleotides are TGTGCCAGCAGCCAAGGACTAGCGGAGAACACAGATACGCAGTATTTT. This translates into CASSQGLAENTDTQYF.

A few counts support this clone. The CDR3 DNA is TGTGCCACCAGCAGAGATCTTGGACAGACCCGGCCAGGGGAGCTGTTTTTT. Protein: CATSRDLGQTRPGELFF. The chain employs TRBV15 and TRBJ2-2; a weak D match, TRBD1 (6 bases). The CDR3 runs 17 residues. Germline loops: CDR1 LNHNV, CDR2 YYDKDF (reference sequence). V was pared by 0 bases and J by 8 bases, with 19 bases between. The full variable domain, completed using reference TRBV15 and TRBJ2-2, is DAMVIQNPRYQVTQFGKPVTLSCSQTLNHNVMYWYQQKSSQAPKLLFHYYDKDFNNEADTPDNFQSRRPNTSFCFLDIRSPGLGDTAMYLCATSRDLGQTRPGELFFGEGSRLTVL.

This CDR3 reads CASSDTGQVYEQYF. The DNA for the CDR3 is TGTGCCAGCAGTGATACGGGGCAGGTCTACGAGCAGTACTTC. This chain joins TRBV25-1 and TRBJ2-7, with D tentatively TRBD1 or TRBD2 (5 bases each). V lost 3 bases, J lost 3 bases, and 12 bases lay in between. Per the germline V gene, CDR1 is MGHDK and CDR2 is SYGVNS. This CDR3 is built from 14 residues.

This rearrangement joins TRBV7-8 to TRBJ2-1; 9 positions match TRBD2. CDR3 size: 19 residues. Germline trimming cut 0 bases from V and 5 bases from J; bases unmatched to any gene: 14. Germline loops: CDR1 SGHVS, CDR2 FQNEAQ. CDR3 DNA sequence: TGTGCCAGCAGCTTAGCCATAGCGGGAGATGGGGGTGTTCACAATGAGCAGTTCTTC. It codes for CASSLAIAGDGGVHNEQFF. The variable domain in full, with the rest retrieved from reference TRBV7-8 and TRBJ2-1, is GAGVSQSPRYKVAKRGQDVALRCDPISGHVSLFWYQQALGQGPEFLTYFQNEAQLDKSGLPSDRFFAERPEGSVSTLKIQRTQQEDSAVYLCASSLAIAGDGGVHNEQFFGPGTRLTVL.

This clone was counted a few times. In the same sample, other DNA sequences code for this CDR3. The chain is built from TRBV10-3 and TRBJ2-5; 7 nucleotides match TRBD1. V gave up 2 bases and J gave up 5 bases; unmatched junction bases: 5. From germline, CDR1 is ENHRY and CDR2 SYGVKD. The CDR3 is 14 amino acids. CDR3 in amino acids: CAISERQGDETQYF. CDR3 in DNA: TGTGCCATCAGTGAGCGTCAGGGGGACGAGACCCAGTACTTC.

The V call is TRBV19, the J call TRBJ2-5; 9 bases are shared with TRBD2. In germline, CDR1 is LNHDA, CDR2 SQIVND (reference sequence). J was trimmed by 7 bases and V by 3 bases; bases with no gene match: 9. This CDR3 is built from 15 residues. Written as DNA, the CDR3 is TGTGCCAGTAGTATGATGGTAGCGGGAGCTGGGACCCAGTACTTC. The encoded protein is CASSMMVAGAGTQYF.

This clone was detected a few times. The genes are TRBV9 and TRBJ2-2; no reliable D call. Germline V lookup: CDR1 SGDLS, CDR2 YYNGEE. Trimming left V 0 bases short and J 3 bases short, with 6 bases between. The CDR3 has 14 amino acids. The CDR3 bases are TGTGCCAGCAGCGTAGATCACTACACCGGGGAGCTGTTTTTT. It specifies CASSVDHYTGELFF. The full variable domain, its missing parts supplied by reference TRBV9 and TRBJ2-2, is DSGVTQTPKHLITATGQRVTLRCSPRSGDLSVYWYQQSLDQGLQFLIQYYNGEERAKGNILERFSAQQFPDLHSELNLSSLELGDSALYFCASSVDHYTGELFFGEGSRLTVL.

This clone was seen a few times. The chain has TRBV9 and TRBJ2-1, with unresolved D. This CDR3 spans 14 amino acids. V was shortened by 0 bases and J by 6 bases, with 10 bases between the two germline ends. Germline CDR1 is SGDLS and CDR2 is YYNGEE. The CDR3 protein is CASSVGATINEQFF. The CDR3 nucleotides read TGTGCCAGCAGCGTAGGTGCGACAATCAATGAGCAGTTCTTC. Full variable domain (missing parts from reference TRBV9 and TRBJ2-1): DSGVTQTPKHLITATGQRVTLRCSPRSGDLSVYWYQQSLDQGLQFLIQYYNGEERAKGNILERFSAQQFPDLHSELNLSSLELGDSALYFCASSVGATINEQFFGPGTRLTVL.

V and J are TRBV7-9 and TRBJ2-4; tentative D call: TRBD2 (5 bases). Germline V gene sequence: CDR1 SEHNR, CDR2 FQNEAQ (reference sequence). The CDR3 consists of 13 residues. Trimming shortened V by 5 bases and J by 1 base, and 6 bases separated the two germline ends. In DNA, the CDR3 is TGTGCCAGCAGCCGCGGGGCCAAAAACATTCAGTACTTC. Translated: CASSRGAKNIQYF.

This clone appeared a few times. V is TRBV5-1 and J is TRBJ2-3; 9 bases agree with TRBD2. Germline CDR1 reads SGHRS; CDR2 reads YFSETQ. This CDR3 contains 17 residues. With 0 bases clipped from V and 1 base from J, the junction kept 6 bases outside the gene matches. The CDR3 sequence: CASSLGLAARRTDTQYF. The CDR3 nucleotides read TGCGCCAGCAGCTTGGGACTAGCGGCGAGGCGCACAGATACGCAGTATTTT. The variable domain in full, completed from reference TRBV5-1 and TRBJ2-3, reads KAGVTQTPRYLIKTRGQQVTLSCSPISGHRSVSWYQQTPGQGLQFLFEYFSETQRNKGNFPGRFSGRQFSNSRSEMNVSTLELGDSALYLCASSLGLAARRTDTQYFGPGTRLTVL.